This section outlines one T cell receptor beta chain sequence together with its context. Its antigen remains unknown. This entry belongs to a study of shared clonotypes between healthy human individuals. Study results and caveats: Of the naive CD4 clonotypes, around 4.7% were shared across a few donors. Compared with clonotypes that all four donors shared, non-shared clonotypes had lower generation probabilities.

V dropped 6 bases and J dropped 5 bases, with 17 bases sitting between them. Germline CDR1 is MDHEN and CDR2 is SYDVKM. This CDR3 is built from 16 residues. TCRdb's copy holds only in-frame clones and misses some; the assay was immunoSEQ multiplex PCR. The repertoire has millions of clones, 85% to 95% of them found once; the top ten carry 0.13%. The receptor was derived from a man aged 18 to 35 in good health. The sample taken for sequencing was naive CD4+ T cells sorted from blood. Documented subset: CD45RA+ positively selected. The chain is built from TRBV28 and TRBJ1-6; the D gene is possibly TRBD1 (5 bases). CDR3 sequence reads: CASSLVAGTNNSPLHF. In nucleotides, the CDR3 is TGTGCCAGCAGCCTCGTGGCGGGGACTAATAATTCACCCCTCCACTTT.